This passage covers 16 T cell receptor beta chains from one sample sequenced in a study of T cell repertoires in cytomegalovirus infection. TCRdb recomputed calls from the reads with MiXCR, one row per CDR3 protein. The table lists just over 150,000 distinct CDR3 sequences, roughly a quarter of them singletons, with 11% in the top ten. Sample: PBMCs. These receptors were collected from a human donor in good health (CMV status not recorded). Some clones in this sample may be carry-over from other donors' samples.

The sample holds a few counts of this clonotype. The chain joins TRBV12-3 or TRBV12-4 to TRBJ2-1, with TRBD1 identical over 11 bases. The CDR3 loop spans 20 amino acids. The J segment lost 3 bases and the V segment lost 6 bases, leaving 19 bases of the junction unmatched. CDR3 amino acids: CASRGGAGSLGQGDYNEQFF. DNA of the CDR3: TGTGCCAGCAGAGGGGGAGCGGGATCGTTGGGACAGGGGGACTACAATGAGCAGTTCTTC.

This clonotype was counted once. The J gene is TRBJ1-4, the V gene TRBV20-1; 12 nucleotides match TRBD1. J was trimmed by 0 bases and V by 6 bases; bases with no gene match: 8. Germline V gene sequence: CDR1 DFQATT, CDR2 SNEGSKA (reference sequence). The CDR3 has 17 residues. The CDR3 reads CSAAGTGGISTNEKLFF. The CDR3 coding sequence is TGCAGTGCCGCCGGGACAGGGGGCATATCAACTAATGAAAAACTGTTTTTT.

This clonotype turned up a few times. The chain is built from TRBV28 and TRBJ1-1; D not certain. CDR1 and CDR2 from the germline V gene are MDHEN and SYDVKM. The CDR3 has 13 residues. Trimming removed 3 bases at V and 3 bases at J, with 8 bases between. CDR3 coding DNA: TGTGCCAGCAGTTTCCTCCCGCACACTGAAGCTTTCTTT. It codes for CASSFLPHTEAFF.

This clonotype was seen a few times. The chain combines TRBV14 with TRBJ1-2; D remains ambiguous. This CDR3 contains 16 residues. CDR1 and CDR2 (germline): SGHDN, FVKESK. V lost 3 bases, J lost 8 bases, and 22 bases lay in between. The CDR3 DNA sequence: TGTGCCAGCAGCCACCCTAAAGGGAAGGGTCCCTCGGGCTACACCTTC. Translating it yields CASSHPKGKGPSGYTF.

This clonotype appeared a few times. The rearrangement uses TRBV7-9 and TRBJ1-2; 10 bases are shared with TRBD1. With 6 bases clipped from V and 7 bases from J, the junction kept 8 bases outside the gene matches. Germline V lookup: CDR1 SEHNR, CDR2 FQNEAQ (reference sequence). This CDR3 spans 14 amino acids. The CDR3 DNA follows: TGTGCCAGCAGATCGGACAGGGGGGCGGGTGGCTACACCTTC. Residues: CASRSDRGAGGYTF.

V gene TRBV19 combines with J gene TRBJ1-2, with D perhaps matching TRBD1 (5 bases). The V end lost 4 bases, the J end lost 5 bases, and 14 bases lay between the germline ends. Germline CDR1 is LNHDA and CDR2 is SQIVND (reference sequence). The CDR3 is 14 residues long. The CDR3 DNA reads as TGTGCCAGTAGTAGGACTACAGGCTTATATGGCTACACCTTC. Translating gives CASSRTTGLYGYTF.

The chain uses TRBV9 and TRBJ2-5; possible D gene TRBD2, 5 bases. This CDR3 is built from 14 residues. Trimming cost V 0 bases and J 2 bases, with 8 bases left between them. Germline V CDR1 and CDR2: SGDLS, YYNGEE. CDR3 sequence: CASSVGTRQETQYF. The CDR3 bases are TGTGCCAGCAGCGTAGGAACTAGGCAAGAGACCCAGTACTTC. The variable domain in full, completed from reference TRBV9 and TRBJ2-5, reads DSGVTQTPKHLITATGQRVTLRCSPRSGDLSVYWYQQSLDQGLQFLIQYYNGEERAKGNILERFSAQQFPDLHSELNLSSLELGDSALYFCASSVGTRQETQYFGPGTRLLVL.

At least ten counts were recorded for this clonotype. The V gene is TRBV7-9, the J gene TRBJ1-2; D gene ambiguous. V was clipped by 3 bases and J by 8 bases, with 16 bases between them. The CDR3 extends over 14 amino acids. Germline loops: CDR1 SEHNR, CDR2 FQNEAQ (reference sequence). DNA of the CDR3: TGTGCCAGCAGCTTCCAGGACCCGAGTTGGGGCTACACCTTC. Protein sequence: CASSFQDPSWGYTF. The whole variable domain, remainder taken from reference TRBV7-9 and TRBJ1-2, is DTGVSQNPRHKITKRGQNVTFRCDPISEHNRLYWYRQTLGQGPEFLTYFQNEAQLEKSRLLSDRFSAERPKGSFSTLEIQRTEQGDSAMYLCASSFQDPSWGYTFGSGTRLTVV.

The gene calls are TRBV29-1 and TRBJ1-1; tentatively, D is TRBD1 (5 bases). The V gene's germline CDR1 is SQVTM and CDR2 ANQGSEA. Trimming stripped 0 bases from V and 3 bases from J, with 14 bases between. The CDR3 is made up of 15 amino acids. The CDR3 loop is CSVEDRGQYYTEAFF. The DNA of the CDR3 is TGCAGCGTTGAAGATCGGGGCCAGTATTACACTGAAGCTTTCTTT.

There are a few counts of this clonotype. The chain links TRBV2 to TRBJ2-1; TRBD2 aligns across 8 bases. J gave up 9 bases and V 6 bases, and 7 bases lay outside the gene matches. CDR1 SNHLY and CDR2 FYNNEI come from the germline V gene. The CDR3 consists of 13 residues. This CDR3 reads CASSLNLAGEQFF. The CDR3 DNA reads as TGTGCCAGCAGCTTAAACCTAGCGGGTGAGCAGTTCTTC.

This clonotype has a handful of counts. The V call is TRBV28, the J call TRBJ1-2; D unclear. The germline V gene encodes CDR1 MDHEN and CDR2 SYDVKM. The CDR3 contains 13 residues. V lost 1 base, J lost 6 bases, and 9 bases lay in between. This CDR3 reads CASSLLTYDGYTF. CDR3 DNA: TGTGCCAGCAGTTTATTAACATATGATGGCTACACCTTC.

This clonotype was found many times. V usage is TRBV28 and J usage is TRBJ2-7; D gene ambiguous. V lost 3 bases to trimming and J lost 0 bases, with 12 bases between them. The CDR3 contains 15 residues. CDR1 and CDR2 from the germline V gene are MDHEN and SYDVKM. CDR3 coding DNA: TGTGCCAGCAGTTTCAGCGACATAAACTCCTACGAGCAGTACTTC. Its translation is CASSFSDINSYEQYF. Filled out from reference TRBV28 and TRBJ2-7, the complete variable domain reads DVKVTQSSRYLVKRTGEKVFLECVQDMDHENMFWYRQDPGLGLRLIYFSYDVKMKEKGDIPEGYSVSREKKERFSLILESASTNQTSMYLCASSFSDINSYEQYFGPGTRLTVT.

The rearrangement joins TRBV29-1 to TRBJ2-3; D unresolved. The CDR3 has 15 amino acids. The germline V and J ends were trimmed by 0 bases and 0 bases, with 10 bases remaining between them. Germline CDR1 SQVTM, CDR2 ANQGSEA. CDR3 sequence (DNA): TGCAGCGTTGAAGAACACCCTGCTAGCACAGATACGCAGTATTTT. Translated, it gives CSVEEHPASTDTQYF.

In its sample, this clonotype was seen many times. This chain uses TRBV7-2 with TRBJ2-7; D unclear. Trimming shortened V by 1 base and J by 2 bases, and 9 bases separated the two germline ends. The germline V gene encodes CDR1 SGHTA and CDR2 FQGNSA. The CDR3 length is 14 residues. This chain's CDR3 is CASSLEGYTYEQYF. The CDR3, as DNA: TGTGCCAGCAGCTTAGAGGGTTACACCTACGAGCAGTACTTC.

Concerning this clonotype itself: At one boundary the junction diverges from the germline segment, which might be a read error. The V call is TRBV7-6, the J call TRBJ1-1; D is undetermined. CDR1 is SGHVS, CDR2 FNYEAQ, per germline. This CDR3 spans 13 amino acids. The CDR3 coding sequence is TGTGCTAGCAGCTTAGACGAGGGCACTGAAGCTTTCTTT. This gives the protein CASSLDEGTEAFF.

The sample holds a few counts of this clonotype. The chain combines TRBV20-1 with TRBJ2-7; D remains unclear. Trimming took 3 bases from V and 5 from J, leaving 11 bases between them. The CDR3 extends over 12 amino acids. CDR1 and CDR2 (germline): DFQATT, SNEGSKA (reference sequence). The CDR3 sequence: CSASLVGHEQYF. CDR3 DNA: TGCAGTGCTAGTTTGGTAGGGCACGAGCAGTACTTC.